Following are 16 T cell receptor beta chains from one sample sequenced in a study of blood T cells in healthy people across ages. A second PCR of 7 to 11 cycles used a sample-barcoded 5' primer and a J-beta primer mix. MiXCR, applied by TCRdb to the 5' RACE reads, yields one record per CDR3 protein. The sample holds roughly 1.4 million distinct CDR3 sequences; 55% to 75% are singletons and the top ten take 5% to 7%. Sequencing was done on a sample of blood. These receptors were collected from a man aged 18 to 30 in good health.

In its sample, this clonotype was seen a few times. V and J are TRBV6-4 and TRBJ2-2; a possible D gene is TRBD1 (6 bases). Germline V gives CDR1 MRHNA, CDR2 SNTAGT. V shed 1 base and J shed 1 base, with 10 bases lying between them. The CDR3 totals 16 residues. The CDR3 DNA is TGTGCCAGCAGTGACTGGTGGACAGAGAACACCGGGGAGCTGTTTTTT. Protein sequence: CASSDWWTENTGELFF.

The CDR3 bases are TGCAGTGCGGAGCGAGAAGAGACCCAGTACTTC. Translated: CSAEREETQYF. V is TRBV20-1 and J is TRBJ2-5; D is undetermined. The CDR3 is 11 residues long. V was clipped by 6 bases and J by 3 bases, with 8 bases between them. Germline V gene sequence: CDR1 DFQATT, CDR2 SNEGSKA (reference sequence).

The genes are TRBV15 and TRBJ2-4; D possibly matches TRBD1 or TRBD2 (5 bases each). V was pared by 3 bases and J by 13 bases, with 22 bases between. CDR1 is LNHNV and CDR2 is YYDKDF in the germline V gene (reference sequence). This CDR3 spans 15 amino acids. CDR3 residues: CATSRDRGINIVQYF. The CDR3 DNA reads TGTGCCACCAGCAGGGACCGGGGCATTAATATCGTGCAGTACTTC.

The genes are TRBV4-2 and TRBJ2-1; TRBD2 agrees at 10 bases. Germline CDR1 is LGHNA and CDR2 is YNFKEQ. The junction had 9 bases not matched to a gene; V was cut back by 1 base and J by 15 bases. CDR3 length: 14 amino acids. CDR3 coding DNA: TGTGCCAGCAGCCAAGGGGGAGCGGGAGGGCCCCCGTTCTTC. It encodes CASSQGGAGGPPFF.

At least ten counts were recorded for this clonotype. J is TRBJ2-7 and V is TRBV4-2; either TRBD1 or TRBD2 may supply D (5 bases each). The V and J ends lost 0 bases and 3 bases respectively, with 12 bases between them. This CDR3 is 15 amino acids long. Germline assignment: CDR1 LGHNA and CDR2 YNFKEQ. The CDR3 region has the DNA TGTGCCAGCAGCCAAGACCGTGGGACCGGCTACGAGCAGTACTTC. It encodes CASSQDRGTGYEQYF.

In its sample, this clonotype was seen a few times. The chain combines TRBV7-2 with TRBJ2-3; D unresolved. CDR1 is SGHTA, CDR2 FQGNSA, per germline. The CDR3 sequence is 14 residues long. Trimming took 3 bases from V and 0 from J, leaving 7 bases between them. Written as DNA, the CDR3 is TGTGCCAGCAGCTTTAACCCTAGCACAGATACGCAGTATTTT. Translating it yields CASSFNPSTDTQYF.

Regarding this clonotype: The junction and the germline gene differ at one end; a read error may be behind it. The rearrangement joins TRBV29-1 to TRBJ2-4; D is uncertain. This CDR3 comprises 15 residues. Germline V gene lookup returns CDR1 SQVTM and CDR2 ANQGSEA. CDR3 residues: CSALGPGIAKNSQYF. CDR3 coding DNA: TGCAGCGCTTTGGGCCCTGGGATAGCCAAAAACAGTCAGTACTTC.

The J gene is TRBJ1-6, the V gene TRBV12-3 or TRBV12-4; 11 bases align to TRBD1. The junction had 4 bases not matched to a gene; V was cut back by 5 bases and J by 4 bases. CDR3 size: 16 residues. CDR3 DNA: TGTGCCAGCAGTGGACAGGGGGCAAGGTATAATTCACCCCTCCACTTT. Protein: CASSGQGARYNSPLHF.

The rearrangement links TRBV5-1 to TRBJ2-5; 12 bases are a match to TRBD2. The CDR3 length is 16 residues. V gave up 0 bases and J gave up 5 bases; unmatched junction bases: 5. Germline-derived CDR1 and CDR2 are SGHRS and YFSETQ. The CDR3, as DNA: TGCGCCAGCAGCTTGGCACTAGCGGGAGGATCTGAGACCCAGTACTTC. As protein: CASSLALAGGSETQYF.

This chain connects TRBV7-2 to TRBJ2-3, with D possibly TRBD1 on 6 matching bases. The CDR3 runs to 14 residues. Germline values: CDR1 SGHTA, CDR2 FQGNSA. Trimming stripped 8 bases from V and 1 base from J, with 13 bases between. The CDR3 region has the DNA TGTGCCAGCCGGTGGGGGCCCGGCACAGATACGCAGTATTTT. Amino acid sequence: CASRWGPGTDTQYF.

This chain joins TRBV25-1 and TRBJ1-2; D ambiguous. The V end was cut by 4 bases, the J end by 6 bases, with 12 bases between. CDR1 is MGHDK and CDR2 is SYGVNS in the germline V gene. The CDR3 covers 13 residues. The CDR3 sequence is CASSAGRSHGYTF. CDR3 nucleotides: TGTGCCAGCAGTGCGGGCAGGTCTCATGGCTACACCTTC.

The CDR3 reads CAISDGTGTYEQYF. For the CDR3, the DNA is TGTGCCATCAGTGACGGGACAGGGACCTACGAGCAGTACTTC. This chain links TRBV10-3 with TRBJ2-5, with 9 bases identical to TRBD1. With the DNA end fitting TRBJ2-7 better, the J assignment may be wrong. The germline V gene encodes CDR1 ENHRY and CDR2 SYGVKD. This CDR3 has 14 residues.

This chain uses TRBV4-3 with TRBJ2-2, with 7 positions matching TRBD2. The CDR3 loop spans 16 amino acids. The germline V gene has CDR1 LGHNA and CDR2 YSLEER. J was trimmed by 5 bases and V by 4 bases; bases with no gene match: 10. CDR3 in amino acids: CASSPGLPPGTGELFF. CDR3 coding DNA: TGCGCCAGCAGCCCGGGACTACCCCCGGGGACCGGGGAGCTGTTTTTT.

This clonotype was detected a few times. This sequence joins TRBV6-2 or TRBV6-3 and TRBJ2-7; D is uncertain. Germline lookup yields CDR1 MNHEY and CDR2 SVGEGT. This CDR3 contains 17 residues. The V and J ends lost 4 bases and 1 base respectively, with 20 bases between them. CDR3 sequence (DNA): TGTGCCAGCAGTTGGACCCTTCTCTTAGCCATGTCCTACGAGCAGTACTTC. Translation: CASSWTLLLAMSYEQYF.

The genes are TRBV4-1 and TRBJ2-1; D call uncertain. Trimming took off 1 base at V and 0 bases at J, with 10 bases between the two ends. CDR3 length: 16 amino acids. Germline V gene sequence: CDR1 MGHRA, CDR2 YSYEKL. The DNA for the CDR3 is TGCGCCAGCAGCCAAGGGCCTGCTAGCTCCTACAATGAGCAGTTCTTC. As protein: CASSQGPASSYNEQFF.

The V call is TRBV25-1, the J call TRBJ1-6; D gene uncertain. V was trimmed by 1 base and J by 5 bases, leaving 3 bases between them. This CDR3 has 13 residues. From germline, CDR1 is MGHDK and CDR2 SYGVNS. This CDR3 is CASSEFNNSPLHF. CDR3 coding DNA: TGTGCCAGCAGTGAATTCAATAATTCACCCCTCCACTTT.